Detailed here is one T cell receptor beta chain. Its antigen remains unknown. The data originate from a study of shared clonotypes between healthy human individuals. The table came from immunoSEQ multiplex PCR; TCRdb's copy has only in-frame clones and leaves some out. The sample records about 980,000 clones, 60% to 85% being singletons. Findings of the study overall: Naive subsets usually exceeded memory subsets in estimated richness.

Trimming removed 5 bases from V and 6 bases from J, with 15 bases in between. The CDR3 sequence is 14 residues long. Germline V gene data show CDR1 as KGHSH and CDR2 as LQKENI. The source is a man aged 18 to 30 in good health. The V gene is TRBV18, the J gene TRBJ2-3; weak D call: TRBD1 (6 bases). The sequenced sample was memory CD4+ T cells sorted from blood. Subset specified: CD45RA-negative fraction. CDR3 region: CASSFGQIVDTQYF. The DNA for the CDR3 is TGTGCCAGCTCATTCGGACAGATTGTGGATACGCAGTATTTT.